Below, 3 T cell receptor beta chains from the same sample are listed, as sequenced in a study of cytomegalovirus exposure and HLA in healthy donors. Primers: 60 Vbeta forward and 13 Jbeta reverse. TCRdb keeps only in-frame clones here, not all; method: immunoSEQ multiplex PCR. The data contain about 220,000 clones, over 80% of them singletons. Sample: PBMCs. The receptors here all came from a boy aged 2 to 9 in good health and CMV-seronegative.

This sequence joins TRBV11-2 and TRBJ2-7, with D perhaps matching TRBD2 (8 bases). Trimming cost V 5 bases and J 2 bases, with 22 bases left between them. In germline, CDR1 is SGHAT, CDR2 FQNNGV. The CDR3 totals 17 residues. In DNA form, the CDR3 reads TGTGCCAGCAGCCCGAGGGGCGGGGGGCAGGGGGCCTACGAGCAGTACTTC. This codes for CASSPRGGGQGAYEQYF. Full variable domain (remainder filled in from reference TRBV11-2 and TRBJ2-7): EAGVAQSPRYKIIEKRQSVAFWCNPISGHATLYWYQQILGQGPKLLIQFQNNGVVDDSQLPKDRFSAERLKGVDSTLKIQPAKLEDSAVYLCASSPRGGGQGAYEQYFGPGTRLTVT.

This chain connects TRBV29-1 to TRBJ2-5; TRBD2 agrees at 10 bases. Gene TRBJ2-7 matches the end of the DNA better, so the J call may be wrong. The CDR3 sequence is 14 residues long. The germline V gene has CDR1 SQVTM and CDR2 ANQGSEA. This chain's CDR3 is CSVDGPSGGYEQYF. The CDR3 DNA follows: TGCAGCGTTGACGGTCCTAGCGGGGGATACGAGCAGTACTTC.

The J gene is TRBJ2-2, the V gene TRBV11-2; TRBD1 matches at 7 bases. Germline CDR1 is SGHAT and CDR2 is FQNNGV. After removal of 0 bases from V and 0 bases from J, the junction contained 4 bases not matched to a gene. The CDR3 runs 17 residues. CDR3 coding DNA: TGTGCCAGCAGCTTAGATCCCGGGACAGCGAACACCGGGGAGCTGTTTTTT. Encoded protein: CASSLDPGTANTGELFF.